This TCR beta chain was recovered during a study of blood T cell repertoires in COVID-19. Study-level background: COVID-19 samples from acute and convalescent phases originated in the United States, Italy and Spain. Nucleic acid was either cDNA or gDNA, and it came from T cells, B-cell-depleted T cells, or PBMCs.

Those enrolled, adults aged roughly 18 to 89 years, came from around 24 US areas. The assay was immunoSEQ multiplex PCR, and TCRdb's table has in-frame clones only and misses some. The data show 200,000 to 250,000 clones, with 83% seen just once and about 4.6% held by the top ten. V shed 5 bases and J shed 4 bases, with 20 bases lying between them. This CDR3 spans 16 amino acids. Germline CDR1 MDHEN, CDR2 SYDVKM. This TCR was sampled from a woman between 45 and 65 years old who had been exposed to COVID-19. The sequencing input was PBMCs or T cells enriched from blood (not recorded which). The rearrangement joins TRBV28 to TRBJ1-2, with D maybe TRBD1 (6 bases). The DNA for the CDR3 is TGTGCCAGCAGTGTCCTAACAACAGGGACCTCCTATGGCTACACCTTC. This sequence encodes CASSVLTTGTSYGYTF.